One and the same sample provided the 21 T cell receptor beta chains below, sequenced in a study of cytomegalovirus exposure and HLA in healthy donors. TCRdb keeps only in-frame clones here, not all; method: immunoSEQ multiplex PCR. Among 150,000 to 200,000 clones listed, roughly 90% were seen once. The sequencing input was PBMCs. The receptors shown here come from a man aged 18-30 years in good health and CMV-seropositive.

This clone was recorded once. Written as DNA, the CDR3 is TGTGCCAGCCGATTAGCGGGAGGGCGGGCAGATACGCAGTATTTT. Its translation: CASRLAGGRADTQYF. The chain links TRBV2 to TRBJ2-3; TRBD2 aligns across 11 bases. Germline-derived CDR1 and CDR2 are SNHLY and FYNNEI. This CDR3 contains 15 residues. V lost 8 bases, J lost 4 bases, and 8 bases stayed unmatched.

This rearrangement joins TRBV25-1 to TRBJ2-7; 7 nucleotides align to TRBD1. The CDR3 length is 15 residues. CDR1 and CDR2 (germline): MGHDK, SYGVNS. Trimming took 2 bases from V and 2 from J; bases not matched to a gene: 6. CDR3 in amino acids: CASSERQQGAYEQYF. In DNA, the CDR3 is TGTGCCAGCAGTGAACGTCAGCAGGGGGCCTACGAGCAGTACTTC.

The CDR3 nucleotides are TGTGCCAGCAGTTTATTAGCGGGATTAGCCAAAAACATTCAGTACTTC. Its protein is CASSLLAGLAKNIQYF. V and J are TRBV27 and TRBJ2-4; TRBD2 aligns across 8 bases. With 1 base clipped from V and 0 bases from J, the junction kept 2 bases outside the gene matches. CDR1 is MNHEY, CDR2 SMNVEV, per germline (reference sequence). This CDR3 is 16 amino acids long.

This CDR3 is CASSFGTLTDTQYF. In nucleotides, the CDR3 is TGTGCCAGCAGCTTCGGGACACTCACAGATACGCAGTATTTT. The gene calls are TRBV11-3 and TRBJ2-3; tentative D call: TRBD1 (6 bases). CDR1 and CDR2 from the germline V gene are SGHNT and YENEEA. V was cut by 3 bases and J by 2 bases, with 9 bases left in between. The CDR3 has 14 residues.

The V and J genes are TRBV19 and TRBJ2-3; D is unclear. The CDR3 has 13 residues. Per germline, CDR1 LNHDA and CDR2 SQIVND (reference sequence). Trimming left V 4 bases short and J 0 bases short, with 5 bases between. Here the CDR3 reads CASSTVSTDTQYF. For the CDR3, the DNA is TGTGCCAGTAGTACTGTCAGCACAGATACGCAGTATTTT. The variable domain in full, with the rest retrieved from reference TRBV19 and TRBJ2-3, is DGGITQSPKYLFRKEGQNVTLSCEQNLNHDAMYWYRQDPGQGLRLIYYSQIVNDFQKGDIAEGYSVSREKKESFPLTVTSAQKNPTAFYLCASSTVSTDTQYFGPGTRLTVL.

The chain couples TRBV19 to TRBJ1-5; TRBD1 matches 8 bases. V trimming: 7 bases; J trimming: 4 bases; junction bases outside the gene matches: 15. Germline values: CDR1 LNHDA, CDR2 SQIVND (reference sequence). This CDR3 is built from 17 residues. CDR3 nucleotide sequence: TGTGCCAGTATACCCCGACAGGGGCCAAACCCTAATCAGCCCCAGCATTTT. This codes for CASIPRQGPNPNQPQHF.

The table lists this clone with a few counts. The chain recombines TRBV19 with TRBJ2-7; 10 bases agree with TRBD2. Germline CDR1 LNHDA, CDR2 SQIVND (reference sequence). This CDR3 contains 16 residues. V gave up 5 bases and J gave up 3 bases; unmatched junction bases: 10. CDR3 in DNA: TGTGCCAGTAGTCCTCCTAGCGGGAGCCCAGGCTACGAGCAGTACTTC. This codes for CASSPPSGSPGYEQYF.

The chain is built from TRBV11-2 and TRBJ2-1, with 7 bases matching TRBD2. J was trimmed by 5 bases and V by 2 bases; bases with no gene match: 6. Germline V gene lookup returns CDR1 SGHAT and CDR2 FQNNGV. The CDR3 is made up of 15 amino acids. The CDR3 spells CASSLNSGTNNEQFF. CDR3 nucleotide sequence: TGTGCCAGCAGCTTAAACTCCGGGACTAACAATGAGCAGTTCTTC.

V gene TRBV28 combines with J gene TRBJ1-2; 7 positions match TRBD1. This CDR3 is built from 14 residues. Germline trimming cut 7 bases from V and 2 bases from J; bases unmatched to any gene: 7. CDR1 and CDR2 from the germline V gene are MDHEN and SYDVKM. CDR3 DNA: TGTGCCAGCACTTCGCAGGGGGTAAACTATGGCTACACCTTC. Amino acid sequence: CASTSQGVNYGYTF.

CDR3 loop: CASSQVPSEYNEQFF. CDR3 coding DNA: TGCGCCAGCAGCCAAGTTCCTAGCGAGTACAATGAGCAGTTCTTC. The V gene is TRBV4-1, the J gene TRBJ2-1; D perhaps matches TRBD2 (6 bases). CDR3 length equals 15 residues. The V end lost 1 base, the J end lost 4 bases, and 11 bases lay between the germline ends. CDR1 is MGHRA, CDR2 YSYEKL, per germline.

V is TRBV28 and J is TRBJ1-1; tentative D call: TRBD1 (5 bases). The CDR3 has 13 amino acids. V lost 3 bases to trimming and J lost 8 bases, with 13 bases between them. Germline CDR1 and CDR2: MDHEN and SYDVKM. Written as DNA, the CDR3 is TGTGCCAGCAGTTTCCGGGGGTGGATGGAAGCTTTCTTT. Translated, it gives CASSFRGWMEAFF.

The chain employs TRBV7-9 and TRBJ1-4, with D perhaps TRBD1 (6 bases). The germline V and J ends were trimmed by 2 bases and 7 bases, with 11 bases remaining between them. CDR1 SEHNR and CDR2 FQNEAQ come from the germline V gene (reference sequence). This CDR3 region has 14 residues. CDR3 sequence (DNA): TGTGCCAGCAGCTTACCGGGACAAGTTGAAAAACTGTTTTTT. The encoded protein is CASSLPGQVEKLFF.

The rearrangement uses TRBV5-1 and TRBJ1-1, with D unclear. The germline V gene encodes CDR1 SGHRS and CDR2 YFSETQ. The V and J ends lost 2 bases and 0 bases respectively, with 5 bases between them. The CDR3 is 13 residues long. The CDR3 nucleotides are TGCGCCAGCAGCTTTTACTTGAACACTGAAGCTTTCTTT. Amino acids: CASSFYLNTEAFF.

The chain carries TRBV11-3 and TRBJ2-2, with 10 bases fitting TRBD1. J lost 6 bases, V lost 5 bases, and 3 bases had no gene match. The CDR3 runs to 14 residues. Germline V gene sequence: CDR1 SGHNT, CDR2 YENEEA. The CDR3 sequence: CASSGQGESGELFF. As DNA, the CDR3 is TGTGCCAGCAGCGGACAGGGGGAATCCGGGGAGCTGTTTTTT.

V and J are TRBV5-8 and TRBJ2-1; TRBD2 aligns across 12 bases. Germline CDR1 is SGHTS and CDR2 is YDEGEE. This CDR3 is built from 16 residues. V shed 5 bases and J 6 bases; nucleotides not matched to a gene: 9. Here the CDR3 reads CASSKTSGRMGNEQFF. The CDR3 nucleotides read TGTGCCAGCAGTAAGACTAGCGGGAGAATGGGCAATGAGCAGTTCTTC. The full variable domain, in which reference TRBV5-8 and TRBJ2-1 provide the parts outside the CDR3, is EAGVTQSPTHLIKTRGQQATLRCSPISGHTSVYWYQQALGLGLQFLLWYDEGEERNRGNFPPRFSGRQFPNYSSELNVNALELEDSALYLCASSKTSGRMGNEQFFGPGTRLTVL.

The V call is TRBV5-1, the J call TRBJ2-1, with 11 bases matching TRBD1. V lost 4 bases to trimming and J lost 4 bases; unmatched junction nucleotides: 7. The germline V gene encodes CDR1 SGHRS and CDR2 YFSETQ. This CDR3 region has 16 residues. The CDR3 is CASSPGQGGPYNEQFF. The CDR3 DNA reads TGCGCCAGCAGCCCGGGACAGGGGGGGCCATACAATGAGCAGTTCTTC.

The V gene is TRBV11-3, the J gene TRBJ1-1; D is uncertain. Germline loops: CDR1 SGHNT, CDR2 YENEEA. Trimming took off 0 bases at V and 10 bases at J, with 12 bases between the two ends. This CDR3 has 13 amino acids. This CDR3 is CASSLDPGSGAFF. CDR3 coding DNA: TGTGCCAGCAGCTTAGACCCAGGTAGTGGAGCTTTCTTT.

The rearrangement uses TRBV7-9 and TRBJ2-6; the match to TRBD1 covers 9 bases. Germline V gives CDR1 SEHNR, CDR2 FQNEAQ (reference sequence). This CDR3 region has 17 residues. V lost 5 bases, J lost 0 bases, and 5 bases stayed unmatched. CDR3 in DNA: TGTGCCAGCAGCCCCGGACAGGGGCACTCTGGGGCCAACGTCCTGACTTTC. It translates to CASSPGQGHSGANVLTF.

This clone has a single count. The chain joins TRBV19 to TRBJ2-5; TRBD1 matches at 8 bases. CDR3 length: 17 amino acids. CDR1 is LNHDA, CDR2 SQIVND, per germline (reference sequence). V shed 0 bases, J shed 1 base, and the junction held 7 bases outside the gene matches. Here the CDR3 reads CASSIDLRQGAQETQYF. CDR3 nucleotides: TGTGCCAGTAGTATAGATCTTAGGCAGGGGGCCCAAGAGACCCAGTACTTC.

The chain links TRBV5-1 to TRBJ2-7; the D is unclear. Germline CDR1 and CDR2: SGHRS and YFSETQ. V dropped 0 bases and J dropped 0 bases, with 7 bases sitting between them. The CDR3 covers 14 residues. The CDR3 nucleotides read TGCGCCAGCAGCTTGGATCACTCCTCCTACGAGCAGTACTTC. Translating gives CASSLDHSSYEQYF.

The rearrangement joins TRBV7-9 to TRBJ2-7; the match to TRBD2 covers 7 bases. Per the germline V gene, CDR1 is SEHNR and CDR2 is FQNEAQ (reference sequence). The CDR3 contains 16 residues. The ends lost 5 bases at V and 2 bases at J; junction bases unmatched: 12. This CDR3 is CASSGWGEGRPYEQYF. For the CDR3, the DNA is TGTGCCAGCAGCGGATGGGGGGAGGGCCGGCCCTACGAGCAGTACTTC.